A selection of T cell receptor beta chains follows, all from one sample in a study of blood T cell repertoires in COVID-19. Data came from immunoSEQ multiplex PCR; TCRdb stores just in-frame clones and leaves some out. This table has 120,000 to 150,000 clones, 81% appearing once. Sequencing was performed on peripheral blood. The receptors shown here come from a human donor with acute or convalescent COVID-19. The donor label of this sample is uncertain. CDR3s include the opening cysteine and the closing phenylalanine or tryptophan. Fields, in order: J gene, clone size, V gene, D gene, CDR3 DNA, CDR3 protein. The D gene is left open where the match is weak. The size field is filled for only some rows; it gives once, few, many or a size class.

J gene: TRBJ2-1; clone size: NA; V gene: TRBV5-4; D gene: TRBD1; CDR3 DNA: TGTGCCAGCAGCTTAAACAGGGGTATCTCCTACAATGAGCAGTTCTTC; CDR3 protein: CASSLNRGISYNEQFF
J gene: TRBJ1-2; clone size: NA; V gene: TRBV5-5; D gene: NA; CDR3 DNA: TGTGCCAGCAGATCAAGGGGGACAAAAGATGGCTACACCTTC; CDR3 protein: CASRSRGTKDGYTF
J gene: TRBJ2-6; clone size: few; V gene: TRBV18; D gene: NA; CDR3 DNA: TGTGCCAGCTCCCCCAGTTACTCTGGGGCCAACGTCCTGACTTTC; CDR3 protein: CASSPSYSGANVLTF
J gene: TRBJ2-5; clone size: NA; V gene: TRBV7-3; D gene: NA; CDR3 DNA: TGTGCCAGCAGTTTAAACCCTCCTCAGGGGCTAGTTAGGGAGACCCAGTACTTC; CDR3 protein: CASSLNPPQGLVRETQYF
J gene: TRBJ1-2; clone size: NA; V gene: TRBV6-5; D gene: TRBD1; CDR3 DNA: TGTGCCAGCAGGCTAATACAGGGGAACTATGGCTACACCTTC; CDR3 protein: CASRLIQGNYGYTF
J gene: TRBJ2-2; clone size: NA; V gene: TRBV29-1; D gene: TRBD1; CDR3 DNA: TGCAGCGTTGAAAGTAATGGGCAGGGGGCGATCGGGGAGCTGTTTTTT; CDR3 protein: CSVESNGQGAIGELFF
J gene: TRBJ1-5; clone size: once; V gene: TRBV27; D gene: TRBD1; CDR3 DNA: TGTGCCAGCAGTTCGCGACAGGGGGTGGGTAGGCCCCAGCATTTT; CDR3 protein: CASSSRQGVGRPQHF
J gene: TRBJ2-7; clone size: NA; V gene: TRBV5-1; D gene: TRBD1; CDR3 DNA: TGCGCCAGCAGCCAGGGACAGGGTTTGGACGAGCAGTACTTC; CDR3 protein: CASSQGQGLDEQYF
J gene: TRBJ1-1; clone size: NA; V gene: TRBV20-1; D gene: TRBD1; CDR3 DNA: TGCAGTGCGACAGGGTCGGCAGCTTTCTTT; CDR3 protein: CSATGSAAFF
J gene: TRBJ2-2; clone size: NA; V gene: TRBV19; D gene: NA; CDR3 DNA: TGTGCCAGTAGTATTCTTTACACAGCCGGGGAGCTGTTTTTT; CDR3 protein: CASSILYTAGELFF
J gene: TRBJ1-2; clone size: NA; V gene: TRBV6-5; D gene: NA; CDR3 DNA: TGTGCCAGCAGTTACGGCACGGGAAGTAACTATGGCTACACCTTC; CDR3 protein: CASSYGTGSNYGYTF
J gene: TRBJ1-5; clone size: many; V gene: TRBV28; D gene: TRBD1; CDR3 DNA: TGTGCCAGCAGTTTGTGGACAGGGGGGCAGCCCCAGCATTTT; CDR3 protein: CASSLWTGGQPQHF
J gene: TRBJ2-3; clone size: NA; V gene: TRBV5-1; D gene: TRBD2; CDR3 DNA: TGCGCCAGCAGCCTTCTGGCGGGGGGCCTCACAGATACGCAGTATTTT; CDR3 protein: CASSLLAGGLTDTQYF
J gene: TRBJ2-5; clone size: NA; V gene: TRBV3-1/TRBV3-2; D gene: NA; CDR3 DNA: TGTGCCAGCAGCCAAGGAGGGGAGACCCAGTACTTC; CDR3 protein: CASSQGGETQYF
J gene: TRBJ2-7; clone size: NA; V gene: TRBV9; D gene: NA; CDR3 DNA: TGTGCCAGCAGCCCGTCGGAAGGGGGATACTACGAGCAGTACTTC; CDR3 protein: CASSPSEGGYYEQYF
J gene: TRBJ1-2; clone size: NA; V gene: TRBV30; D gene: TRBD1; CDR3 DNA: TGTGCCTGGAGTGTACAGGGGATCAATGGCTACACCTTC; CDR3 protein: CAWSVQGINGYTF
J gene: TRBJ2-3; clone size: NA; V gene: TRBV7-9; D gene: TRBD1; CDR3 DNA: TGTGCCAGCAGCTTAGAAGGGACAGTCACAGATACGCAGTATTTT; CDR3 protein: CASSLEGTVTDTQYF
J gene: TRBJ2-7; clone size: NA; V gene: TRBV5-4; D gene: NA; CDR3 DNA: TGTGCCAGCAGCTCGGTCGACAGTTACTACGAGCAGTACTTC; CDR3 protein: CASSSVDSYYEQYF
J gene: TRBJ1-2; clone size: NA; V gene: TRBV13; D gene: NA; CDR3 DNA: TGTGCCAGCGTTGGGGGGGCCGATGGCTACACCTTC; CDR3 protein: CASVGGADGYTF
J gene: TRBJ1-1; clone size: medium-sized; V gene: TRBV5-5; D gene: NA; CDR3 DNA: TGTGCCAGCAGCTTGGCAGGGGAATGGAAAGCTTTCTTT; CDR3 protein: CASSLAGEWKAFF
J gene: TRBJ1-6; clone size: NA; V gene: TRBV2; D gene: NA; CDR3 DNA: TGTGCCAGTATCTTGGAGTCCAATTCACCCCTCCACTTT; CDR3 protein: CASILESNSPLHF
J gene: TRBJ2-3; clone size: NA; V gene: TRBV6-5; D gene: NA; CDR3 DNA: TGTGCCAGCAGTCCCTACGGTAGCACAGATACGCAGTATTTT; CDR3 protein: CASSPYGSTDTQYF